This entry concerns a single TCR beta chain. This record belongs to a study of blood T cell repertoires in COVID-19. Background on the study: Sites across the United States, Italy and Spain contributed samples from acute and convalescent COVID-19. PBMCs, B-cell-depleted T cells, or T cells were the source of the cDNA or gDNA that made up the material.

CDR3 length: 16 amino acids. Germline V gene lookup returns CDR1 GTSNPN and CDR2 SVGIG (reference sequence). With 3 bases clipped from V and 8 bases from J, the junction kept 9 bases outside the gene matches. In the original workflow: Cell counts per sample came from amplifying reference gene primers. Measured with immunoSEQ multiplex PCR; TCRdb has only the in-frame clones, and not every one. V, J and clone size were drawn from that table, and D and trimming were deduced from the DNA. Of some 300,000 clones listed, about 90% are singletons. Seattle's enrolled individuals joined amid active infection and were then monitored longitudinally.

The TCR was taken from a woman between 45 and 65 years old with COVID-19, enrolled during active disease. The material sequenced was peripheral blood. The chain recombines TRBV30 with TRBJ1-6; 11 nucleotides match TRBD1. CDR3 coding DNA: TGTGCCTGGAGACCCCGGGAGGGACAGGGGGATTCACCCCTCCACTTT. Protein sequence: CAWRPREGQGDSPLHF.